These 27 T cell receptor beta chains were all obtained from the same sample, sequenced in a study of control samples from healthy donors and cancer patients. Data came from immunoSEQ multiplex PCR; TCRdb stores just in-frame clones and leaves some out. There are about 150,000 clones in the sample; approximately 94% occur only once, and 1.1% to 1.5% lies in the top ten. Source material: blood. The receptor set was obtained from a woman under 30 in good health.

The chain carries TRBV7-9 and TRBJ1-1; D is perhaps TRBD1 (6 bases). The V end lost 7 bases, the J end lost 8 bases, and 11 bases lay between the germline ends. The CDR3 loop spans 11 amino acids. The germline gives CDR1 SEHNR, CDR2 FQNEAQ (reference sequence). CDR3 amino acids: CASTWGAEAFF. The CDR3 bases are TGTGCCAGCACCTGGGGGGCCGAAGCTTTCTTT.

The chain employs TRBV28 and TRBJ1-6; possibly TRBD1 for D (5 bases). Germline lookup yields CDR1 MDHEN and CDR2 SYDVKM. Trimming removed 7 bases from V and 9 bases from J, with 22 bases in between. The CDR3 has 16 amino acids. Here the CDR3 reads CASTLGGAGSGSPLHF. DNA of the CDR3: TGTGCCAGCACTCTAGGCGGGGCAGGGTCGGGTTCACCCCTCCACTTT.

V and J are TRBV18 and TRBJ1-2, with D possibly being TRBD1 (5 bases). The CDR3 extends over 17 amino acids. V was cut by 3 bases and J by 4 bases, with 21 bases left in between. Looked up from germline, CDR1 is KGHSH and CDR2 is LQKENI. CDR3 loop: CASSPPSGTPNPYGYTF. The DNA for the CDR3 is TGTGCCAGCTCACCCCCGAGCGGGACTCCTAACCCCTATGGCTACACCTTC.

The CDR3 DNA follows: TGCGCCAGCAGTGATGCGTATCCGAGGGACAATGAGCAGTTCTTC. Translation gives CASSDAYPRDNEQFF. The rearrangement links TRBV10-1 to TRBJ2-1; a weak D match, TRBD2 (5 bases). Trimming left V 3 bases short and J 5 bases short, with 14 bases between. Germline V gene lookup returns CDR1 WNHNN and CDR2 SYGVQD (reference sequence). CDR3 length: 15 residues.

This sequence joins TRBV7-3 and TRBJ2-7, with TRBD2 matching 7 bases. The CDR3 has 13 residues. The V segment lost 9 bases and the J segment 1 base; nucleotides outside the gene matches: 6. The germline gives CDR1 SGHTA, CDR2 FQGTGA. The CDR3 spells CASSWGGSYEQYF. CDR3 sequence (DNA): TGTGCCAGTTCTTGGGGGGGTTCCTACGAGCAGTACTTC.

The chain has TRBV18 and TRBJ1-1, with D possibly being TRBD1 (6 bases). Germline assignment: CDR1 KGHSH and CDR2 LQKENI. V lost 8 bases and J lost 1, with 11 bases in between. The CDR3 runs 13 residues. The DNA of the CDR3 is TGTGCCAGCGACGGACAGCGGAACACTGAAGCTTTCTTT. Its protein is CASDGQRNTEAFF. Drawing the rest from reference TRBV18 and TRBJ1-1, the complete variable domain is NAGVMQNPRHLVRRRGQEARLRCSPMKGHSHVYWYRQLPEEGLKFMVYLQKENIIDESGMPKERFSAEFPKEGPSILRIQQVVRGDSAAYFCASDGQRNTEAFFGQGTRLTVV.

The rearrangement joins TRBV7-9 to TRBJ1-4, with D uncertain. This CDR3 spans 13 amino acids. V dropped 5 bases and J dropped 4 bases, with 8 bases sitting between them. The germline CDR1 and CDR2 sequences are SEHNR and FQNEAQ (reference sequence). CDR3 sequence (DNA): TGTGCCAGCAGCCTCGAACGTAATGAAAAACTGTTTTTT. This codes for CASSLERNEKLFF.

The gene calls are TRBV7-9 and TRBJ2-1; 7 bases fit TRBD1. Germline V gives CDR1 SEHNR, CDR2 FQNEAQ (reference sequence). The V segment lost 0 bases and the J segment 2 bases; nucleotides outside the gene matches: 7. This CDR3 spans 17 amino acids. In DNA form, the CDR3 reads TGTGCCAGCAGCTTAGCGTTCAAAGGGGGCCCCTACAATGAGCAGTTCTTC. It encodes CASSLAFKGGPYNEQFF.

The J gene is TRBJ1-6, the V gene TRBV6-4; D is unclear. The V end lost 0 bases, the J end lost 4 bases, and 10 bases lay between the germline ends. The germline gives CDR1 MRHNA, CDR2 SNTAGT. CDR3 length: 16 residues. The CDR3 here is CASSDSMAVYNSPLHF. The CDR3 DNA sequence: TGTGCCAGCAGTGACTCGATGGCAGTTTATAATTCACCCCTCCACTTT.

The CDR3 region has the DNA TGTGCCAGCAGTTATGACAGGCACGGCTACACCTTC. Translation: CASSYDRHGYTF. The gene calls are TRBV12-3 or TRBV12-4 and TRBJ1-2; D is perhaps TRBD1 (6 bases). Between the trimmed V and J ends, which lost 4 bases and 8 bases, there was a span of 11 bases. This CDR3 spans 12 amino acids.

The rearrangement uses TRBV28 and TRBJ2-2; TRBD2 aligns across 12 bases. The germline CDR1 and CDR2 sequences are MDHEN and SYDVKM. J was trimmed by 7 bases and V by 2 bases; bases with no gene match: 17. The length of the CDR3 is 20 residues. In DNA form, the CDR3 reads TGTGCCAGCAGTTTAGATGAGTCTTCTAGCGGGAGGGCCTTTGTCGGGGAGCTGTTTTTT. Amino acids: CASSLDESSSGRAFVGELFF.

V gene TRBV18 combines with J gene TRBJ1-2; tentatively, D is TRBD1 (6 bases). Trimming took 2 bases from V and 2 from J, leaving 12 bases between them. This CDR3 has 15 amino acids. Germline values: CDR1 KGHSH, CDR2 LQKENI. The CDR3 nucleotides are TGTGCCAGCTCACCAGGGGCGGGGACAAACTATGGCTACACCTTC. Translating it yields CASSPGAGTNYGYTF.

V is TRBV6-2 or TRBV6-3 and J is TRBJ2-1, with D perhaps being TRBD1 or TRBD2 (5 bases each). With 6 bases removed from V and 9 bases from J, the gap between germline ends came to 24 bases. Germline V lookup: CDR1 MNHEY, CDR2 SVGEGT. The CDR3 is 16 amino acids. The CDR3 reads CASSFTIGEKASEQFF. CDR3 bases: TGTGCCAGCAGCTTTACCATAGGGGAGAAGGCTAGTGAGCAGTTCTTC.

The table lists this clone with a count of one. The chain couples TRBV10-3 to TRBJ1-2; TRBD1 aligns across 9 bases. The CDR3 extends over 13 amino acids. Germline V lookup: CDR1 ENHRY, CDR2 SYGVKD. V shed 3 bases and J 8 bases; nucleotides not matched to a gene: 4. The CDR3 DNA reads TGTGCCATCAGTGAAGGGACAGGGAGCGGCTACACCTTC. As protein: CAISEGTGSGYTF.

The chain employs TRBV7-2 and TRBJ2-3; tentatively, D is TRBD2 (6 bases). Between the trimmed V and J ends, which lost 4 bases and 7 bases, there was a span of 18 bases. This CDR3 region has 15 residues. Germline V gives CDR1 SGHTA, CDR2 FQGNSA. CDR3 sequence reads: CASSSRGTEWNTQYF. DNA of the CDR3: TGTGCCAGCAGCTCCCGCGGGACCGAGTGGAATACGCAGTATTTT.

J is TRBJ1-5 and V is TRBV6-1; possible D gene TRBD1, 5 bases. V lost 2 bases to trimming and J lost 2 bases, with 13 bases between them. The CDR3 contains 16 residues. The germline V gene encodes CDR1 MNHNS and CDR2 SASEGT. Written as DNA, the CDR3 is TGTGCCAGCAGTGAACCCGCTAGGGGCGGCAATCAGCCCCAGCATTTT. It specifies CASSEPARGGNQPQHF.

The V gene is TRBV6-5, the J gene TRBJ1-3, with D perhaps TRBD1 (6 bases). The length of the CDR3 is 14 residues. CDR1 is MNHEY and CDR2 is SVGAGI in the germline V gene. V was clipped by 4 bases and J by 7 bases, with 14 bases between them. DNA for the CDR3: TGTGCCAGCAGTTCCGGACAGTTCGTTAACACCATATATTTT. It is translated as CASSSGQFVNTIYF.

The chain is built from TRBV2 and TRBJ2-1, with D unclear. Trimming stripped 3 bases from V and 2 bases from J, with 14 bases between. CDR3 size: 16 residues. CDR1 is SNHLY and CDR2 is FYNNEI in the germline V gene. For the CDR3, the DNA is TGTGCCAGCAGTGAGGCCGGGTCCAGCACCTACAATGAGCAGTTCTTC. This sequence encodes CASSEAGSSTYNEQFF.

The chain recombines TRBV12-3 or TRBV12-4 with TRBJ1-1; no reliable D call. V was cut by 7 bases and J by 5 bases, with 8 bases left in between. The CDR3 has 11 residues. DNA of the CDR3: TGTGCCAGCAAAAGAAAGACTGAAGCTTTCTTT. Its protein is CASKRKTEAFF.

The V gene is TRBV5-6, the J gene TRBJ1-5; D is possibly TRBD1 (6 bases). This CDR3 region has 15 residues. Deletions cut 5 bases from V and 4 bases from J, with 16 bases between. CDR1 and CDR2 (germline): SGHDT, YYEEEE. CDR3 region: CASSRGDLSNQPQHF. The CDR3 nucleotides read TGTGCCAGCAGTAGGGGGGACTTATCTAATCAGCCCCAGCATTTT. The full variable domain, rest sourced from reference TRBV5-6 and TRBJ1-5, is DAGVTQSPTHLIKTRGQQVTLRCSPKSGHDTVSWYQQALGQGPQFIFQYYEEEERQRGNFPDRFSGHQFPNYSSELNVNALLLGDSALYLCASSRGDLSNQPQHFGDGTRLSIL.

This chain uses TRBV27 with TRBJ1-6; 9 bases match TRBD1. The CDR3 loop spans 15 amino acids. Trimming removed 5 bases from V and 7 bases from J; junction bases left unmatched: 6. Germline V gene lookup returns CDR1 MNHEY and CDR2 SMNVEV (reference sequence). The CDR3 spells CASSPTGGKNSPLHF. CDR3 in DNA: TGTGCCAGCAGTCCTACAGGGGGCAAGAATTCACCCCTCCACTTT.

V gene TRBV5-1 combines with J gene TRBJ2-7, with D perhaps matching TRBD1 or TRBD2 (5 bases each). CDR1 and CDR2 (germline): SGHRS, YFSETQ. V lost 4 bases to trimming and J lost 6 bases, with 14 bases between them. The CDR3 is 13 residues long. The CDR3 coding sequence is TGCGCCAGCAGCCCCCTGGGACCGATCGAGCAGTACTTC. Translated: CASSPLGPIEQYF.

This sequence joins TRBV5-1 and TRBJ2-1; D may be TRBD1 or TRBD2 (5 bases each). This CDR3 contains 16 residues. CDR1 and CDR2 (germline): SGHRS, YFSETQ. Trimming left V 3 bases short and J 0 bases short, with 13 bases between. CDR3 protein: CASSWRTRGSYNEQFF. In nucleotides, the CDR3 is TGCGCCAGCAGCTGGCGGACACGGGGCTCCTACAATGAGCAGTTCTTC.

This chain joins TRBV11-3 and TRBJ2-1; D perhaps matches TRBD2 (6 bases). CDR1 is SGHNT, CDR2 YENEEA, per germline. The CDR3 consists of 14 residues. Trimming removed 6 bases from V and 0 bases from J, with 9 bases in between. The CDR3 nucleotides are TGTGCCAGCAGGCCCGGGGGCTCCTACAATGAGCAGTTCTTC. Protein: CASRPGGSYNEQFF.

The CDR3 nucleotides are TGTGCCAGCAGCATAACAGGGATTCACGAGCAGTACTTC. Protein product: CASSITGIHEQYF. The chain uses TRBV27 and TRBJ2-7; perhaps TRBD1 as D (6 bases). The CDR3 is 13 residues long. V dropped 6 bases and J dropped 5 bases, with 14 bases sitting between them. The germline CDR1 and CDR2 sequences are MNHEY and SMNVEV (reference sequence).

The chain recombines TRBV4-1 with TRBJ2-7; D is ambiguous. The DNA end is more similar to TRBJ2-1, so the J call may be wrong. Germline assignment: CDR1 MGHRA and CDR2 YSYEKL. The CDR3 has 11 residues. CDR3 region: CASSGYNEQFF. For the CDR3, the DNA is TGCGCCAGCAGCGGGTACAATGAGCAGTTCTTC.

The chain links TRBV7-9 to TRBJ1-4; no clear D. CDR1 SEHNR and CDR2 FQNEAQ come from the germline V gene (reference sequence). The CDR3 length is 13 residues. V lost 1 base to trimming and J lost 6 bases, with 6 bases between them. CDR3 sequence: CASSLGHDEKLFF. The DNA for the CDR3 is TGTGCCAGCAGCTTAGGACACGATGAAAAACTGTTTTTT.